These T cell receptor beta chains were read from a single sample in a study of blood T cell repertoires in COVID-19. Clones were read by immunoSEQ multiplex PCR, and TCRdb kept only the in-frame ones, dropping some. The sample lists about 260,000 clones; 80% to 90% were seen once. Input material: peripheral blood. The receptors shown here come from a young man with active or convalescent COVID-19. The CDR3 runs from the conserved cysteine through the conserved F or W. A D gene is named only where the DNA matches it firmly. Not every row has a clone size; where given, it reads once, few, many or a size class.

v_gene,d_gene,abundance,j_gene,CDR3aa,CDR3nt
TRBV18,NA,NA,TRBJ1-1,CASSPAMIEGAEAFF,TGTGCCAGCTCACCAGCAATGATAGAGGGAGCTGAAGCTTTCTTT
TRBV6-5,TRBD1,NA,TRBJ2-1,CASSKTGESYNEQFF,TGTGCCAGCAGTAAGACAGGGGAATCGTACAATGAGCAGTTCTTC
TRBV2,NA,NA,TRBJ2-3,CASSDLMTDTQYF,TGTGCCAGCAGTGACCTTATGACAGATACGCAGTATTTT
TRBV29-1,TRBD2,NA,TRBJ2-3,CSVPDWTSALTDTQYF,TGCAGCGTCCCAGACTGGACTAGTGCCCTCACAGATACGCAGTATTTT
TRBV18,NA,NA,TRBJ1-4,CASSLQSTNEKLFF,TGTGCCAGCTCACTACAGTCAACTAATGAAAAACTGTTTTTT
TRBV4-2,TRBD1,NA,TRBJ1-6,CASSQNDRGLSPLHF,TGTGCCAGCAGCCAAAACGACAGGGGGCTGTCACCCCTCCACTTT
TRBV6-6,TRBD1,NA,TRBJ1-5,CASSTGGVQPQHF,TGTGCCAGCAGCACAGGGGGGGTTCAGCCCCAGCATTTT
TRBV7-2,TRBD1,NA,TRBJ1-1,CASSLIQGYLNTEAFF,TGTGCCAGCAGCTTAATACAGGGGTACTTGAACACTGAAGCTTTCTTT
TRBV5-5,NA,few,TRBJ2-7,CASSLYGEQYF,TGTGCCAGCAGCTTGTACGGGGAGCAGTACTTC
TRBV5-6,TRBD1,once,TRBJ1-4,CASSLAGTGNEKLFF,TGTGCCAGCAGCTTAGCCGGGACAGGGAATGAAAAACTGTTTTTT
TRBV15,NA,NA,TRBJ1-6,CATSRDRGPLHF,TGTGCCACCAGCAGAGATAGGGGACCCCTCCACTTT
TRBV30,NA,NA,TRBJ1-1,CAWSVRGLIGQNGEAFF,TGTGCCTGGAGTGTACGGGGGTTAATCGGGCAGAACGGGGAAGCTTTCTTT
TRBV7-6,TRBD1,once,TRBJ2-5,CASSLSNRGARETQYF,TGTGCCAGCAGCTTGAGTAACAGGGGCGCGAGGGAGACCCAGTACTTC
TRBV7-6,NA,NA,TRBJ2-5,CASAGQETQYF,TGTGCCAGTGCGGGCCAAGAGACCCAGTACTTC
TRBV18,TRBD1,NA,TRBJ1-5,CASSPGTGSQPQHF,TGTGCCAGCTCACCGGGGACAGGGAGTCAGCCCCAGCATTTT
TRBV7-8,NA,NA,TRBJ1-6,CASSLTGRTINSPLHF,TGTGCCAGCAGCTTAACGGGCAGGACTATTAATTCACCCCTCCACTTT
TRBV12-2,NA,NA,TRBJ2-2,CASRTKTNQRGETGELFF,TGTGCAAGTCGCACAAAAACGAACCAGCGGGGCGAAACCGGGGAGCTGTTTTTT
TRBV18,TRBD1,few,TRBJ1-5,CASSQGQADQPQHF,TGTGCCAGCTCGCAAGGACAGGCCGATCAGCCCCAGCATTTT
TRBV30,NA,NA,TRBJ1-1,CAWTETTEAFF,TGTGCCTGGACGGAGACCACTGAAGCTTTCTTT
TRBV4-1,TRBD1,once,TRBJ1-1,CASRPPDRVNTEAFF,TGCGCCAGCAGACCACCGGACAGGGTGAACACTGAAGCTTTCTTT
TRBV11-2,NA,NA,TRBJ2-5,CASSSIGGIQYF,TGTGCCAGCAGCTCAATCGGGGGTATCCAGTACTTC
TRBV28,NA,NA,TRBJ1-5,CASRWGAGNQPQHF,TGTGCCAGCAGGTGGGGCGCGGGCAATCAGCCCCAGCATTTT
TRBV4-2,TRBD1,once,TRBJ2-1,CASSQETGVRYNEQFF,TGTGCCAGCAGCCAAGAAACAGGGGTTCGCTACAATGAGCAGTTCTTC
TRBV4-2,NA,NA,TRBJ2-1,CASSQDQSAEQFF,TGTGCCAGCAGCCAAGATCAGAGCGCTGAGCAGTTCTTC
TRBV6-7,NA,NA,TRBJ1-6,CASSYLRQEDSPLHF,TGTGCCAGCAGTTACTTAAGACAGGAAGATTCACCCCTCCACTTT
TRBV30,TRBD1,NA,TRBJ2-7,CAWARGGGYEQYF,TGTGCCTGGGCCAGAGGGGGCGGGTACGAGCAGTACTTC
TRBV11-2,TRBD2,NA,TRBJ2-7,CASSPGGGGYEQYF,TGTGCCAGCAGCCCGGGGGGGGGCGGCTACGAGCAGTACTTC
TRBV7-9,NA,NA,TRBJ2-1,CASSSQGGWEQFF,TGTGCCAGCAGCTCACAGGGAGGGTGGGAGCAGTTCTTC
TRBV9,NA,NA,TRBJ1-3,CASSVAGSGNTIYF,TGTGCCAGCAGCGTAGCAGGATCTGGAAACACCATATATTTT
TRBV6-1,TRBD2,NA,TRBJ2-2,CASSAFPGLEGHTGELFF,TGTGCCAGCAGTGCCTTTCCCGGACTAGAAGGGCACACCGGGGAGCTGTTTTTT
TRBV19,TRBD2,once,TRBJ2-1,CASSTFSGGNEQFF,TGTGCCAGTAGTACATTTAGCGGGGGTAATGAGCAGTTCTTC
TRBV7-6,NA,NA,TRBJ1-1,CASSLASHRGNTEAFF,TGTGCCAGCAGCTTAGCGTCACACCGGGGGAACACTGAAGCTTTCTTT
TRBV5-6,NA,NA,TRBJ1-4,CASSLGQTSNEKLFF,TGTGCCAGCAGCTTGGGGCAGACTTCTAATGAAAAACTGTTTTTT
TRBV12-5,TRBD1,NA,TRBJ1-2,CASGSTGGSSYGYTF,TGTGCTAGTGGTTCGACAGGGGGCAGCAGCTATGGCTACACCTTC
TRBV30,NA,NA,TRBJ1-2,CAWDPLGESSYGYTF,TGTGCCTGGGACCCGTTAGGGGAATCGAGCTATGGCTACACCTTC
TRBV3-1/TRBV3-2,NA,NA,TRBJ1-2,CASSQGVGGAHYTF,TGTGCCAGCAGCCAAGGGGTTGGGGGCGCTCACTACACCTTC
TRBV6-5,NA,NA,TRBJ1-6,CASSTLEQGNSPLHF,TGTGCCAGCAGTACACTAGAACAGGGAAACTCACCCCTCCACTTT
TRBV23-1,TRBD1,NA,TRBJ1-6,CASSKTGGSSPLHF,TGCGCCAGCAGCAAAACAGGGGGTAGTTCACCCCTCCACTTT
TRBV19,TRBD1,NA,TRBJ2-2,CASSGLGQGGPGELFF,TGTGCCAGTAGTGGTTTGGGACAGGGGGGCCCCGGGGAGCTGTTTTTT
TRBV27,NA,NA,TRBJ2-3,CASRNQQSTDTQYF,TGTGCCAGCAGGAATCAACAGAGCACAGATACGCAGTATTTT
TRBV11-2,NA,NA,TRBJ2-5,CASSPSARETQYF,TGTGCCAGCAGCCCCTCCGCGCGCGAGACCCAGTACTTC
TRBV19,NA,NA,TRBJ1-5,CASSIGAGSNQPQHF,TGTGCCAGTAGTATAGGGGCGGGGAGCAATCAGCCCCAGCATTTT
TRBV9,TRBD1,NA,TRBJ1-4,CASSVGGTGGEKLFF,TGTGCCAGCAGCGTAGGTGGGACAGGGGGTGAAAAACTGTTTTTT
TRBV5-1,TRBD1,NA,TRBJ1-2,CASSLDRGLGGYTF,TGCGCCAGCAGCTTGGACAGGGGGCTTGGTGGCTACACCTTC
TRBV3-1/TRBV3-2,TRBD1,NA,TRBJ2-7,CASSQIGGQHEQYF,TGTGCCAGCAGCCAGATAGGGGGCCAGCACGAGCAGTACTTC
TRBV1,NA,few,TRBJ2-1,CTSSQGARQGNEQFF,TGCACCAGCAGCCAAGGGGCCCGACAGGGAAATGAGCAGTTCTTC
TRBV27,NA,NA,TRBJ1-1,CASSLWYRNSNTEAFF,TGTGCCAGCAGTTTATGGTACAGGAACTCGAACACTGAAGCTTTCTTT
TRBV5-6,NA,NA,TRBJ2-3,CASSSPIDTQYF,TGTGCCAGCAGCTCCCCCATAGATACGCAGTATTTT
TRBV18,TRBD2,NA,TRBJ2-1,CASSPQAGGRNEQFF,TGTGCCAGCTCACCACAGGCGGGGGGCAGGAATGAGCAGTTCTTC
TRBV5-1,TRBD1,NA,TRBJ2-2,CASSLPGQGAHLTNTGELFF,TGCGCCAGCAGCCTGCCCGGACAGGGGGCCCACCTAACGAACACCGGGGAGCTGTTTTTT
TRBV7-9,NA,NA,TRBJ2-2,CASSFSRESGELFF,TGTGCCAGCAGCTTCTCCCGGGAATCCGGGGAGCTGTTTTTT
TRBV11-2,TRBD2,once,TRBJ2-3,CASRSGGSVDTQYF,TGTGCCAGCCGGTCGGGAGGGTCTGTAGATACGCAGTATTTT
TRBV27,TRBD2,NA,TRBJ2-3,CASSDQELAGFTDTQYF,TGTGCCAGCAGCGACCAAGAACTAGCGGGGTTCACAGATACGCAGTATTTT
TRBV19,NA,NA,TRBJ2-5,CASRDRGQETQYF,TGTGCCAGTAGGGATCGCGGCCAAGAGACCCAGTACTTC
TRBV9,NA,NA,TRBJ1-5,CASSVGDSNQPQHF,TGTGCCAGCAGCGTAGGAGATAGCAATCAGCCCCAGCATTTT
TRBV5-4,TRBD1,once,TRBJ2-7,CASSLDRGAYEQYF,TGTGCCAGCAGCTTGGACAGGGGCGCCTACGAGCAGTACTTC
TRBV23-1,NA,NA,TRBJ1-1,CASSPLKRDTSEAFF,TGCGCCAGCAGTCCACTCAAGAGGGATACTTCTGAAGCTTTCTTT
TRBV3-1/TRBV3-2,TRBD1,NA,TRBJ2-2,CASSHDLRDSANTGELFF,TGTGCCAGCAGCCATGATCTCCGGGACAGCGCGAACACCGGGGAGCTGTTTTTT
TRBV19,NA,once,TRBJ2-2,CASSIRENTGELFF,TGTGCCAGTAGTATCAGGGAGAACACCGGGGAGCTGTTTTTT
TRBV13,NA,NA,TRBJ1-1,CASSAQGTEAFF,TGTGCCAGCAGCGCCCAGGGGACTGAAGCTTTCTTT